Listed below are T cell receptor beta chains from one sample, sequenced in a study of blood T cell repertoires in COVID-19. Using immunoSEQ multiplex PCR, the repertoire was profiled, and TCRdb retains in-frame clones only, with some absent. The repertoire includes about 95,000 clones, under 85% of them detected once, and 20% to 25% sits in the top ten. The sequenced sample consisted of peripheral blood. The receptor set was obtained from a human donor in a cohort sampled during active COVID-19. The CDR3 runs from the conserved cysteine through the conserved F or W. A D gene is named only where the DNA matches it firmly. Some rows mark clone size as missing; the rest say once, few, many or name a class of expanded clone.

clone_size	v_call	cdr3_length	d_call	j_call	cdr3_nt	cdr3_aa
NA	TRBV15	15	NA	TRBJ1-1	TGTGCCACCAGCAGAGGTCGTCCTTTGAACACTGAAGCTTTCTTT	CATSRGRPLNTEAFF
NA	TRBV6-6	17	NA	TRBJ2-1	TGTGCCAGCAGTCCTACCGGGACTTACGGCTCCTACAATGAGCAGTTCTTC	CASSPTGTYGSYNEQFF
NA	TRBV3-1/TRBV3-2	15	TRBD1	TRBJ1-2	TGTGCCAGCAGTCCCTCGACCGGGACAGGGTATGGCTACACCTTC	CASSPSTGTGYGYTF
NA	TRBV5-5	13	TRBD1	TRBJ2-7	TGTGCCAGCTCCTGGACAGGTTCCAGCGAGCAGTACTTC	CASSWTGSSEQYF
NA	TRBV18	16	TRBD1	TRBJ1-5	TGTGCCAGCTCACCGCGGGACAGCATCGGGAATCAGCCCCAGCATTTT	CASSPRDSIGNQPQHF
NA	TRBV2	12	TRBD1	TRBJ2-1	TGTGCCAGCACTATGACAGGGAAAGAGCAGTTCTTC	CASTMTGKEQFF
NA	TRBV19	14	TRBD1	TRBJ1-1	TGTGCCAGTAGTACCGACAGGGTTAACACTGAAGCTTTCTTT	CASSTDRVNTEAFF
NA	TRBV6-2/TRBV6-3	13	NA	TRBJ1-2	TGTGCCAGCAGTTACTCGATACGGGAGGGCTACACCTTC	CASSYSIREGYTF
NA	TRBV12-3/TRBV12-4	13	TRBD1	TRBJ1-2	TGTGCCAGCAGGGGGGACAGTGGCTATGGCTACACCTTC	CASRGDSGYGYTF
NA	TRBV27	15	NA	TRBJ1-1	TGTGCCAGCAGTTTGTTCATGGAGGGAGTCACTGAAGCTTTCTTT	CASSLFMEGVTEAFF
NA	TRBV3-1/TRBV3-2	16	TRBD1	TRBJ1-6	TGTGCCAGCAGCCAAGCCGCGACAGGGAGCATTTCACCCCTCCACTTT	CASSQAATGSISPLHF
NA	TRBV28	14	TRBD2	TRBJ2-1	TGTGCCAGCAGTTTAGTGACGGGAGGTGTTGAGCAGTTCTTC	CASSLVTGGVEQFF
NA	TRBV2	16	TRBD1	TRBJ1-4	TGTGCCAGCAGTGAGAAGTCGGGACAGGGGTGGGGAAAACTGTTTTTT	CASSEKSGQGWGKLFF
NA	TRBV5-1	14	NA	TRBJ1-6	TGCGCCAGCAGCTTCGGGGGGCGGAATTCACCCCTCCACTTT	CASSFGGRNSPLHF
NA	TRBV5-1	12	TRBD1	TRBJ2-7	TGCGCCAGCAGGAGTACAGGGGACGAGCAGTACTTC	CASRSTGDEQYF
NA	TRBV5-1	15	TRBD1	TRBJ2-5	TGCGCCAGCAGCGTCCCGGGACAGAGTTCCGAGACCCAGTACTTC	CASSVPGQSSETQYF
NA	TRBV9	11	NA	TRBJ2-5	TGTGCCAGCAGCGCGCAAGAGACCCAGTACTTC	CASSAQETQYF
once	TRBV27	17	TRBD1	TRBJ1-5	TGTGCCAGCAGTTCCGGACAGGGGAAAGGGAACAATCAGCCCCAGCATTTT	CASSSGQGKGNNQPQHF
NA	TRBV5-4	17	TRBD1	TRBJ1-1	TGTGCCAGCAGCGTCAACACAGGGGGCGTAATGAACACTGAAGCTTTCTTT	CASSVNTGGVMNTEAFF
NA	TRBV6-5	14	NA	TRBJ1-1	TGTGCCAGCAGTTCAGGGAACATGAACACTGAAGCTTTCTTT	CASSSGNMNTEAFF
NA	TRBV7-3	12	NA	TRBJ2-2	TGTGCCAGCAGCTTCGGGACCGGGGAGCTGTTTTTT	CASSFGTGELFF
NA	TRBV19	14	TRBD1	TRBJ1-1	TGTGCCAGTAGGCCAACGACAGGGTTGTTCATAGCTTTCTTT	CASRPTTGLFIAFF
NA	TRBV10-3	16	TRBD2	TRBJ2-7	TGTGCCATCAGTGAGGGGGGGACTAGCGGGATGTACGAGCAGTACTTC	CAISEGGTSGMYEQYF
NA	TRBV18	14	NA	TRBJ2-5	TGTGCCAGCTCACCAGGACTGAGCCAAGAGACCCAGTACTTC	CASSPGLSQETQYF
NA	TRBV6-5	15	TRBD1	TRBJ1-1	TGTGCCAGCAAGGACAGGGGGCGCAAGAACACTGAAGCTTTCTTT	CASKDRGRKNTEAFF
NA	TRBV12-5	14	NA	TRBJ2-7	TGTGCTAGTGGTTTAGGGGTGAGCTCCTACGAGCAGTACTTC	CASGLGVSSYEQYF
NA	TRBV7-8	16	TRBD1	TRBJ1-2	TGTGCCAGCAGCCAGGGACCATCAGGGGGACGCTATGGCTACACCTTC	CASSQGPSGGRYGYTF
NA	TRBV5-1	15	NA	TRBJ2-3	TGCGCCAGCAGCTTGGGGCCCCCTAGCACAGATACGCAGTATTTT	CASSLGPPSTDTQYF
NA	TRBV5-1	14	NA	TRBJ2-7	TGCGCCAGCTCGGTTGTCCGGGATTCCTACGAGCAGTACTTC	CASSVVRDSYEQYF
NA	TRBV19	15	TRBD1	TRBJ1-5	TGTGCCAGTAGTATAGGACAGGGGATCAATCAGCCCCAGCATTTT	CASSIGQGINQPQHF
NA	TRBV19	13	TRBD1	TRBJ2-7	TGTGCCAGTACCCCTGGGACAGCTCGCGAGCAGTACTTC	CASTPGTAREQYF
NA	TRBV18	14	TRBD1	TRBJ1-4	TGTGCCAGCTCACCACGGACAGGGGCTGAAAAACTGTTTTTT	CASSPRTGAEKLFF
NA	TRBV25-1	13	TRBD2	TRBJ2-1	TGTGCCAGCAGTAGCGGGGACCCCCGTGAGCAGTTCTTC	CASSSGDPREQFF
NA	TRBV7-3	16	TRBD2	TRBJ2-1	TGTGCCAGCAGCTTAACCCCTAGCGGGGGGGGAGGTGAGCAGTTCTTC	CASSLTPSGGGGEQFF
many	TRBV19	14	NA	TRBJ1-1	TGTGCCAGTAGTTTTCTCGACAGGAACACTGAAGCTTTCTTT	CASSFLDRNTEAFF
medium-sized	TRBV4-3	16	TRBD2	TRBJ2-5	TGCGCCAGCAGCCAAGATTTGCGGGGGGGCTATGAGACCCAGTACTTC	CASSQDLRGGYETQYF
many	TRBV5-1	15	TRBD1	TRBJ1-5	TGCGCCAGCAGCTTCACGACAGGGAGCAATCAGCCCCAGCATTTT	CASSFTTGSNQPQHF
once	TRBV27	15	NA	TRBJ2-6	TGTGCCAGCAGTTTAACTATTTCTGGGGCCAACGTCCTGACTTTC	CASSLTISGANVLTF
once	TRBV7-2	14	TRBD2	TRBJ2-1	TGTGCCAGCAGCCGGACTAGCGGGGTAAATGAGCAGTTCTTC	CASSRTSGVNEQFF
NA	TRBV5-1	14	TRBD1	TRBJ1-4	TGCGCCAGCAGTCGACAGGGGGCGGATGAAAAACTGTTTTTT	CASSRQGADEKLFF
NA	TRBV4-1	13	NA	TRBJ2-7	TGCGCCAGCAGCCATTCGGGGTCCTACGAGCAGTACTTC	CASSHSGSYEQYF
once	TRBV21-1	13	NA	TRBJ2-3	TGTGCCAGCACGTCAGGTCGCACAGATACGCAGTATTTT	CASTSGRTDTQYF
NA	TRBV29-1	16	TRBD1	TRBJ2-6	TGCAGCGTCAGCGGACAGGGCCACTCTGGGGCCAACGTCCTGACTTTC	CSVSGQGHSGANVLTF
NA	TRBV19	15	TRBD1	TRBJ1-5	TGTGCCAGTAGTATAGGGCGACAGGGGACTCAGCCCCAGCATTTT	CASSIGRQGTQPQHF
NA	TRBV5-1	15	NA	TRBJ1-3	TGCGCCAGCAGCCCGTATACTAGCTCTGGAAACACCATATATTTT	CASSPYTSSGNTIYF
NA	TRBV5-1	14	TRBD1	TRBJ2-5	TGCGCCAGCAGGCAGGGACAGGCTGAAGAGACCCAGTACTTC	CASRQGQAEETQYF
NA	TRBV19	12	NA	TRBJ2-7	TGTGCCACCACGGGATCCCACTACGAGCAGTACTTC	CATTGSHYEQYF
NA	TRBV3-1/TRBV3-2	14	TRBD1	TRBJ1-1	TGTGCCAGCAGACGCAGGGGGCTGGACACTGAAGCTTTCTTT	CASRRRGLDTEAFF
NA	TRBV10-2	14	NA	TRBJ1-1	TGCGCCAGCACCGGACAGCCGACCCTACCTGAAGCTTTCTTT	CASTGQPTLPEAFF
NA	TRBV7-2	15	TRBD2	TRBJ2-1	TGTGCCAGCAGAAGACTAGCTCAATTCGACAATGAGCAGTTCTTC	CASRRLAQFDNEQFF
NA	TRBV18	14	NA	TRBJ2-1	TGTGCCAGTTCGGACACTACGGCTTCTAATGAGCAGTTCTTC	CASSDTTASNEQFF
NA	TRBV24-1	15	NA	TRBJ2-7	TGTGCCACCAGTGACCCTAGGACAGTTCCGGCCGAGCAGTACTTC	CATSDPRTVPAEQYF
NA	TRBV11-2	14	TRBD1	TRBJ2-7	TGTGCCAGCAGTCTAACAGGGGGCGCGACCGAGCAGTACTTC	CASSLTGGATEQYF
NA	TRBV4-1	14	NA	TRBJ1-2	TGCGCCAGCAGCCAGGGCGGTTACACGGGGGGCTACACCTTC	CASSQGGYTGGYTF
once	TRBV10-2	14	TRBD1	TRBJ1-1	TGCGCCAGCAGCTGGGACAGGGGTAACACTGAAGCTTTCTTT	CASSWDRGNTEAFF
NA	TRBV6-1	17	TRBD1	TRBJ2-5	TGTGCCAGCAGTGCTATGACAGGGGGTGACGCCCTCAGGGCCCAGTACTTC	CASSAMTGGDALRAQYF
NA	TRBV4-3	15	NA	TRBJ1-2	TGCGCCAGCAGCCAAGTATCTCGGGGGGCAGGTGGCTACACCTTC	CASSQVSRGAGGYTF
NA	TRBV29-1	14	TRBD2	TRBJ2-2	TGCAGCGTTTTTGGCGGGAGAGGAACCGGGGAGCTGTTTTTT	CSVFGGRGTGELFF
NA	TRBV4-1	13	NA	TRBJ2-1	TGCGCCAGCAGCCAAGAAGAACAGTATGAGCAGTTCTTC	CASSQEEQYEQFF
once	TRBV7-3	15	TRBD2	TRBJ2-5	TGTGCCAGCAGCCGGCGGGGGGTGGCCCAAGAGACCCAGTACTTC	CASSRRGVAQETQYF